The clone carrying this T cell receptor (beta chain) was recorded at least ten times. Antigen: not known. Separate cDNA molecules received unique molecular identifiers, which the library attached to them. In the original analysis: Counting gave a median of approximately 97,000 TCRs per sample, with values ranging from about 23,224 to 700,000. TCRdb itself ran the 5' RACE reads through MiXCR, one entry per CDR3 protein. These V and J calls originate from TCRdb's pipeline instead of the authors' own analysis. Counted here are roughly 81,000 distinct CDR3 sequences, 6.5% to 8.5% occurring once; the ten biggest clones make up 2% to 2.5%. This entry is derived from a study of human T cells and chemical hapten exposure. Points from the study as a whole: Sensitization with DPC brought no change to TCRs above 1 in 1000 in frequency.

The total RNA was obtained from whole blood that was not fractionated. The receptor was derived from a male donor in good health.

The CDR3 DNA sequence: TGTGCTAGTGCCATCGGGAGGGCCCCCTACGAGCAGTACTTC. It encodes CASAIGRAPYEQYF. The chain employs TRBV12-5 and TRBJ2-7; TRBD2 matches 8 bases. Per the germline V gene, CDR1 is LGHNT and CDR2 is FRNRAP. The V segment lost 7 bases and the J segment 2 bases; nucleotides outside the gene matches: 7. This CDR3 comprises 14 residues.